Listed below are T cell receptor beta chains from one sample, sequenced in a study of blood T cell repertoires in COVID-19. Clones were read by immunoSEQ multiplex PCR, and TCRdb kept only the in-frame ones, dropping some. The sample lists 200,000 to 250,000 clones, approximately 89% occurring once. Sequenced sample: PBMCs or T cells enriched from blood (not recorded which). The receptors derive from a young woman who had been exposed to COVID-19. Both conserved end residues are part of each CDR3. D genes are given only for firm matches.

d_call: TRBD1; v_call: TRBV6-5; j_call: TRBJ2-7; cdr3_aa: CASRQGVISYEQYF
d_call: TRBD1; v_call: TRBV30; j_call: TRBJ1-1; cdr3_aa: CAWSLRQGANTEAFF
d_call: NA; v_call: TRBV5-6; j_call: TRBJ1-4; cdr3_aa: CASSLVSASRYEKLFF
d_call: TRBD1; v_call: TRBV28; j_call: TRBJ1-5; cdr3_aa: CASSLMDRRNQPQHF
d_call: TRBD1; v_call: TRBV6-5; j_call: TRBJ1-5; cdr3_aa: CASSPQGGYNQPQHF
d_call: TRBD1; v_call: TRBV6-5; j_call: TRBJ1-2; cdr3_aa: CASSSGQGGDGYTF
d_call: TRBD1; v_call: TRBV7-2; j_call: TRBJ1-5; cdr3_aa: CASSLTGGNQPQHF
d_call: TRBD1; v_call: TRBV12-3/TRBV12-4; j_call: TRBJ1-1; cdr3_aa: CASSFGQGSAFF
d_call: NA; v_call: TRBV30; j_call: TRBJ1-1; cdr3_aa: CAYRVYTEAFF
d_call: NA; v_call: TRBV2; j_call: TRBJ2-5; cdr3_aa: CASSAADIQETQYF
d_call: TRBD2; v_call: TRBV19; j_call: TRBJ2-1; cdr3_aa: CASSPILAGDSYNEQFF
d_call: TRBD1; v_call: TRBV29-1; j_call: TRBJ1-1; cdr3_aa: CSVEVRGLTEAFF
d_call: TRBD2; v_call: TRBV18; j_call: TRBJ2-3; cdr3_aa: CASSPERDVTDTQYF
d_call: TRBD1; v_call: TRBV12-5; j_call: TRBJ1-2; cdr3_aa: CASGYTGGDGYTF
d_call: NA; v_call: TRBV29-1; j_call: TRBJ2-7; cdr3_aa: CSVEGGELYEQYF
d_call: TRBD1; v_call: TRBV7-2; j_call: TRBJ1-2; cdr3_aa: CASSQDRGGVGYTF
d_call: TRBD1; v_call: TRBV7-2; j_call: TRBJ2-5; cdr3_aa: CASSLGQGTETQYF
d_call: TRBD1; v_call: TRBV5-1; j_call: TRBJ1-5; cdr3_aa: CASSPQGARNQPQHF
d_call: TRBD1; v_call: TRBV19; j_call: TRBJ1-1; cdr3_aa: CASSTGGAGTEAFF
d_call: NA; v_call: TRBV27; j_call: TRBJ1-2; cdr3_aa: CASRLFGGANYGYTF
d_call: TRBD2; v_call: TRBV28; j_call: TRBJ2-1; cdr3_aa: CASSFLAGVSGNEQFF
d_call: NA; v_call: TRBV7-6; j_call: TRBJ2-3; cdr3_aa: CASSVALESDTQYF
d_call: TRBD1; v_call: TRBV5-1; j_call: TRBJ1-5; cdr3_aa: CASSPGTGGGSNQPQHF
d_call: TRBD2; v_call: TRBV14; j_call: TRBJ2-1; cdr3_aa: CASSLNRGLAGFNEQFF
d_call: NA; v_call: TRBV9; j_call: TRBJ2-6; cdr3_aa: CASSVAGSGANVLTF
d_call: NA; v_call: TRBV12-5; j_call: TRBJ1-3; cdr3_aa: CASGLARENTIYF
d_call: NA; v_call: TRBV7-2; j_call: TRBJ2-1; cdr3_aa: CASSQGLAAGEQFF
d_call: NA; v_call: TRBV7-9; j_call: TRBJ1-6; cdr3_aa: CASIQDRGMVYNSPLHF
d_call: TRBD2; v_call: TRBV5-1; j_call: TRBJ2-1; cdr3_aa: CASSSRGRELNNEQFF
d_call: TRBD1; v_call: TRBV11-2; j_call: TRBJ1-6; cdr3_aa: CASRRTGGMDSPLHF
d_call: NA; v_call: TRBV29-1; j_call: TRBJ1-2; cdr3_aa: CSVDWAGRGYTF
d_call: NA; v_call: TRBV20-1; j_call: TRBJ2-5; cdr3_aa: CSASPGSLKGTQYF
d_call: NA; v_call: TRBV2; j_call: TRBJ2-1; cdr3_aa: CASRGLAYNEQFF